Listed here are 9 T cell receptor beta chains from one sample, sequenced in a study of T cells in Graves' hyperthyroidism and ophthalmopathy. RNA transcripts gave rise to amplified TCR beta CDR3 regions. The HTBI primer set served for first-round RT-PCR of the TCR CDR3. Using its own MiXCR run on the multiplex PCR reads, TCRdb lists one record per CDR3 protein. The sample lists 700,000 or so distinct CDR3 sequences; about 15% were seen once. The sequencing input was blood. Source of these receptors: a man younger than 35 with Graves' hyperthyroidism.

There are many counts of this clonotype. This chain links TRBV28 with TRBJ2-7; 7 bases agree with TRBD1. The CDR3 has 18 amino acids. Germline CDR1 is MDHEN and CDR2 is SYDVKM. J lost 3 bases, V lost 2 bases, and 16 bases had no gene match. CDR3 region: CASSLIITQRDSYYEQYF. The CDR3 DNA reads TGTGCCAGCAGTTTAATAATTACGCAGAGGGACAGTTACTACGAGCAGTACTTC. Combining the CDR3 with reference TRBV28 and TRBJ2-7 gives the whole variable domain DVKVTQSSRYLVKRTGEKVFLECVQDMDHENMFWYRQDPGLGLRLIYFSYDVKMKEKGDIPEGYSVSREKKERFSLILESASTNQTSMYLCASSLIITQRDSYYEQYFGPGTRLTVT.

The gene calls are TRBV29-1 and TRBJ2-3; D could derive from TRBD1 or TRBD2 (5 bases each). Trimming removed 4 bases at V and 2 bases at J, with 10 bases between. The germline gives CDR1 SQVTM, CDR2 ANQGSEA. The CDR3 totals 13 residues. CDR3 in DNA: TGCAGCGTTGGGGGGTCTCCCACAGATACGCAGTATTTT. Its protein product is CSVGGSPTDTQYF.

This clonotype was seen only a few times. V is TRBV3-1 and J is TRBJ2-5; D might be TRBD1 or TRBD2, each matching 5 bases. CDR1 is LGHDT, CDR2 YNNKEL, per germline (reference sequence). The CDR3 is made up of 15 amino acids. Trimming cost V 4 bases and J 3 bases, with 15 bases left between them. In DNA, the CDR3 is TGTGCCAGCAGCCCCCTACGGCGAGGGGAAGAGACCCAGTACTTC. Translation: CASSPLRRGEETQYF.

The chain employs TRBV28 and TRBJ2-3, with 9 bases fitting TRBD2. V shed 6 bases, J shed 4 bases, and the junction held 8 bases outside the gene matches. The germline V gene has CDR1 MDHEN and CDR2 SYDVKM. CDR3 length equals 15 residues. CDR3 loop: CASSKTSGYPDTQYF. DNA for the CDR3: TGTGCCAGCAGCAAAACTAGCGGGTACCCAGATACGCAGTATTTT.

This clonotype was counted between two and nine times. The chain combines TRBV19 with TRBJ2-3; weak D call: TRBD1 (7 bases). The CDR3 extends over 14 amino acids. V lost 3 bases, J lost 5 bases, and 12 bases lay in between. CDR1 is LNHDA and CDR2 is SQIVND in the germline V gene (reference sequence). For the CDR3, the DNA is TGTGCCAGTAGTATGGAGGGGGCCGGAGATACGCAGTATTTT. Amino acids: CASSMEGAGDTQYF.

In this sample, this clonotype turned up many times. This chain connects TRBV6-1 to TRBJ2-4, with D possibly being TRBD2 (5 bases). The CDR3 sequence is 16 residues long. Germline CDR1 is MNHNS and CDR2 is SASEGT. Between the trimmed V and J ends, which lost 3 bases and 2 bases, there was a span of 14 bases. CDR3 protein: CASSDPRAPTKNIQYF. The CDR3 DNA is TGTGCCAGCAGTGACCCGAGGGCTCCCACCAAAAACATTCAGTACTTC.

The V call is TRBV28, the J call TRBJ2-1; 12 bases agree with TRBD2. After removal of 2 bases from V and 6 bases from J, the junction contained 8 bases not matched to a gene. Germline values: CDR1 MDHEN, CDR2 SYDVKM. The CDR3 spans 17 residues. CDR3 region: CASSLTLRTSGINEQFF. The CDR3, as DNA: TGTGCCAGCAGTTTAACCCTCCGGACTAGCGGGATCAATGAGCAGTTCTTC. Looking up the rest from reference TRBV28 and TRBJ2-1 gives the full variable domain: DVKVTQSSRYLVKRTGEKVFLECVQDMDHENMFWYRQDPGLGLRLIYFSYDVKMKEKGDIPEGYSVSREKKERFSLILESASTNQTSMYLCASSLTLRTSGINEQFFGPGTRLTVL.

This clonotype has a handful of counts. The rearrangement uses TRBV28 and TRBJ1-3; no clear D. The CDR3 covers 14 residues. CDR1 is MDHEN and CDR2 is SYDVKM in the germline V gene. Trimming shortened V by 6 bases and J by 0 bases, and 9 bases separated the two germline ends. The DNA of the CDR3 is TGTGCCAGCAGGTTGACTAGCTCTGGAAACACCATATATTTT. It yields the protein CASRLTSSGNTIYF.

Here the CDR3 DNA reads TGCGCCAGCAGCCAAGATAAGCGGTTGGGTTTGATGGAGGGGAAACTGTATGAGCAGTTCTTC. Translating gives CASSQDKRLGLMEGKLYEQFF. This chain links TRBV4-3 with TRBJ2-1; perhaps TRBD2 as D (6 bases). Germline V gene data show CDR1 as LGHNA and CDR2 as YSLEER. The ends were cut back, 0 bases at V and 8 bases at J, with 32 bases in the middle. The CDR3 runs 21 residues.